This T cell receptor (beta chain) was sequenced during a study of T cell clonality in common variable immunodeficiency. At least ten counts were recorded for this clone. The read stops 3 residues short of the end of the CDR3; the missing end is completed from the germline J gene. Sequenced by immunoSEQ multiplex PCR; TCRdb stores in-frame clones only, minus some. The sample contains approximately 64,000 clones, none of them singletons. The CDR3 length is 14 residues. Trimming left V 1 base short and J 4 bases short, with 13 bases between. CDR1 DFQATT and CDR2 SNEGSKA come from the germline V gene (reference sequence). Donors gave roughly 5 to 8 ml heparinized peripheral whole blood.

The chain has TRBV20-1 and TRBJ1-1, with D perhaps matching TRBD1 (5 bases). The sequence was obtained from a person between 18 and 69 years old in good health. What was sequenced was peripheral blood mononuclear cells. The sequenced part of the CDR3 DNA is TGCAGTGCTAGAGCCCAGGGCTTGGGCACTGAA. Amino acid sequence: CSARAQGLGTE. The CDR3 in its entirety is CSARAQGLGTEAFF.